What follows are 13 T cell receptor beta chains derived from one specimen sequenced in a study of vaccination and CD4 T cells after COVID-19. The antigens these receptors bind are not known. As to treatment: approximately nine-day PBMC culture with coronavirus spike peptide pools or control peptides (ViraFEST assay). Sequencing of cultured CD4+ T cell DNA used the Oncomine TCR Beta short-read assay. TCRdb reprocessed the PCR reads via MiXCR and lists one record per CDR3 protein. The profile shows roughly 20,000 distinct CDR3 sequences, 43% of them singletons. This specimen consisted of CD4+ T cells from blood, cultured in vitro, obtained after SARS-CoV-2 vaccination. These receptors all stem from a human donor who had recovered from COVID-19.

The chain recombines TRBV19 with TRBJ2-3; TRBD1 matches at 7 bases. Germline CDR1 and CDR2: LNHDA and SQIVND (reference sequence). CDR3 length equals 15 residues. With 3 bases clipped from V and 1 base from J, the junction kept 4 bases outside the gene matches. The CDR3 sequence: CASSIGQGGTDTQYF. CDR3 DNA: TGTGCCAGTAGTATCGGTCAGGGGGGCACAGATACGCAGTATTTT.

This chain uses TRBV12-3 or TRBV12-4 with TRBJ1-2; no clear D gene. Trimming cost V 3 bases and J 5 bases, with 7 bases left between them. The CDR3 is made up of 12 amino acids. As DNA, the CDR3 is TGTGCCAGCAGTTTGTATGAGTATGGCTACACCTTC. It codes for CASSLYEYGYTF.

The chain combines TRBV6-5 with TRBJ1-6; maybe TRBD1 (6 bases). Germline lookup yields CDR1 MNHEY and CDR2 SVGAGI. The V end lost 0 bases, the J end lost 10 bases, and 16 bases lay between the germline ends. This CDR3 region has 16 residues. In DNA form, the CDR3 reads TGTGCCAGCAGTTACTCGAGGGGAAGGGGGTACTCACCCCTCCACTTT. Residues: CASSYSRGRGYSPLHF.

This clonotype rates as medium-sized. The chain links TRBV7-6 to TRBJ1-5; unclear D gene. The CDR3 is 13 residues long. Germline-derived CDR1 and CDR2 are SGHVS and FNYEAQ. V lost 5 bases, J lost 6 bases, and 11 bases lay in between. For the CDR3, the DNA is TGTGCCAGCAGCGTCTCGGACGGTCAGCCCCAGCATTTT. Translated: CASSVSDGQPQHF.

This clonotype was picked up a small number of times. The J gene is TRBJ2-5, the V gene TRBV20-1; tentatively, D is TRBD2 (7 bases). The V end lost 7 bases, the J end lost 2 bases, and 14 bases lay between the germline ends. The germline CDR1 and CDR2 sequences are DFQATT and SNEGSKA (reference sequence). The CDR3 loop spans 13 amino acids. CDR3 sequence (DNA): TGCAGTGGCTGGGGGGGGGCTCAAGAGACCCAGTACTTC. This encodes CSGWGGAQETQYF.

This clonotype was picked up a small number of times. The rearrangement joins TRBV20-1 to TRBJ2-3, with 8 bases matching TRBD2. CDR3 length equals 17 residues. Germline CDR1 reads DFQATT; CDR2 reads SNEGSKA (reference sequence). The V and J ends lost 3 bases and 1 base, in that order; junction bases with no gene match: 12. The chain's CDR3 is CSASSQREWLGTDTQYF. CDR3 nucleotides: TGCAGTGCTAGTAGCCAGCGGGAGTGGTTGGGCACAGATACGCAGTATTTT.

The V and J genes are TRBV4-3 and TRBJ1-1; unclear D gene. V was cut by 0 bases and J by 4 bases, with 12 bases left in between. CDR1 is LGHNA and CDR2 is YSLEER in the germline V gene. The CDR3 has 15 residues. In DNA, the CDR3 is TGCGCCAGCAGCCAAGAGATGGGAGGTGGCACTGAAGCTTTCTTT. This sequence encodes CASSQEMGGGTEAFF.

This clonotype was found a few times. V is TRBV27 and J is TRBJ2-7; possibly TRBD2 for D (6 bases). Germline-derived CDR1 and CDR2 are MNHEY and SMNVEV (reference sequence). The CDR3 runs 17 residues. V dropped 1 base and J dropped 5 bases, with 21 bases sitting between them. CDR3: CASSLYRSGLDLDEQYF. As DNA, the CDR3 is TGTGCCAGCAGTTTATACCGCTCGGGACTGGACTTGGACGAGCAGTACTTC.

This clonotype has just a few counts. The chain employs TRBV12-3 or TRBV12-4 and TRBJ1-5; no firm D call. With 4 bases removed from V and 3 bases from J, the gap between germline ends came to 4 bases. CDR3 length: 12 amino acids. The CDR3 nucleotides are TGTGCCAGCAGTTGGGACAATCAGCCCCAGCATTTT. It encodes CASSWDNQPQHF.

This sequence joins TRBV9 and TRBJ2-3; 7 nucleotides match TRBD1. Germline-derived CDR1 and CDR2 are SGDLS and YYNGEE. The CDR3 length is 14 residues. The V and J ends lost 2 bases and 1 base, in that order; junction bases with no gene match: 1. The CDR3, as DNA: TGTGCCAGCAGCGTGGGGACAGGCACAGATACGCAGTATTTT. It translates to CASSVGTGTDTQYF. The variable domain in full, completed from reference TRBV9 and TRBJ2-3, reads DSGVTQTPKHLITATGQRVTLRCSPRSGDLSVYWYQQSLDQGLQFLIQYYNGEERAKGNILERFSAQQFPDLHSELNLSSLELGDSALYFCASSVGTGTDTQYFGPGTRLTVL.

The CDR3 region has the DNA TGCAGTGCTAGTTCGGACAGGGGCCCGAGCTCCTATAATTCACCCCTCCACTTT. Residues: CSASSDRGPSSYNSPLHF. The gene calls are TRBV20-1 and TRBJ1-6, with 9 bases lining up with TRBD1. V dropped 3 bases and J dropped 0; count of bases not matched to a gene: 9. The germline gives CDR1 DFQATT, CDR2 SNEGSKA (reference sequence). The CDR3 sequence is 18 residues long.

This clonotype was detected only a few times. This chain connects TRBV19 to TRBJ1-1, with D possibly matching TRBD1 (5 bases). This CDR3 spans 12 amino acids. Germline V gives CDR1 LNHDA, CDR2 SQIVND (reference sequence). V was shortened by 8 bases and J by 1 base, with 8 bases between the two germline ends. CDR3 nucleotides: TGTGCCAGTTCGAGGGGGAACACTGAAGCTTTCTTT. Protein: CASSRGNTEAFF.

V gene TRBV2 combines with J gene TRBJ1-2; possibly TRBD1 for D (6 bases). The CDR3 totals 14 residues. CDR1 SNHLY and CDR2 FYNNEI come from the germline V gene. Trimming cost V 8 bases and J 2 bases, with 15 bases left between them. CDR3 coding DNA: TGTGCCAGCGTAAAGGGACAAAGAAACTATGGCTACACCTTC. Translating it yields CASVKGQRNYGYTF.